What follows are 22 T cell receptor beta chains derived from one specimen sequenced in a study of T cells in Graves' hyperthyroidism and ophthalmopathy (dated by TCRdb to between 2018 and 2021). Library generation was performed with multiplex PCR. The sequencing machine was an Illumina HiSeq 2000. TCR beta CDR3 regions were amplified from RNA transcripts. The first round of RT-PCR for the TCR CDR3 was performed with the HTBI primer set and the Qiagen OneStep RT-PCR kit. The public reads were quality trimmed at Q25 with fastp and then assembled into clones with MiXCR by TCRdb, keeping productive beta chains. Under each unique CDR3 protein, matching rows form one entry showing the most common genes and DNA. A total of roughly 630,000 distinct CDR3 sequences appear in this sample, 15% to 19% of them only once. 6.5% to 8% of the sample is taken by the ten largest. Sequenced input: blood. The receptors were gathered from a woman in her 30s with Graves' hyperthyroidism.

This clonotype was picked up many times. The gene calls are TRBV20-1 and TRBJ2-1; the match to TRBD2 covers 16 bases. The V gene's germline CDR1 is DFQATT and CDR2 SNEGSKA (reference sequence). The junction had 8 bases not matched to a gene; V was cut back by 6 bases and J by 6 bases. CDR3 length: 16 residues. The CDR3, as DNA: TGCAGTGCCACCGGGACTAGCGGGAGGGTACTCAATGAGCAGTTCTTC. This sequence encodes CSATGTSGRVLNEQFF.

This clonotype has ten or more counts. CDR3 coding DNA: TGTGCCAGCAGTTTAGTAGGGGCAGATACGCAGTATTTT. Encoded protein: CASSLVGADTQYF. The J gene is TRBJ2-3, the V gene TRBV27; a weak D match, TRBD1 (5 bases). Germline V lookup: CDR1 MNHEY, CDR2 SMNVEV (reference sequence). V was clipped by 2 bases and J by 4 bases, with 7 bases between them. The CDR3 has 13 residues.

This clonotype was recorded at least ten times. CDR3 nucleotide sequence: TGTGCCAGCGTTAGGGGGGGAGCTATGAACACTGAAGCTTTCTTT. It encodes CASVRGGAMNTEAFF. The chain uses TRBV7-9 and TRBJ1-1, with D possibly matching TRBD1 (6 bases). CDR3 size: 15 residues. Trimming stripped 8 bases from V and 0 bases from J, with 16 bases between. Germline assignment: CDR1 SEHNR and CDR2 FQNEAQ (reference sequence). Complete variable domain (other parts from reference TRBV7-9 and TRBJ1-1): DTGVSQNPRHKITKRGQNVTFRCDPISEHNRLYWYRQTLGQGPEFLTYFQNEAQLEKSRLLSDRFSAERPKGSFSTLEIQRTEQGDSAMYLCASVRGGAMNTEAFFGQGTRLTVV.

This clonotype was seen repeatedly, ten times or more. The CDR3 bases are TGTGCCAGTAGTACAAGGGACAGGGCACATGAGCAGTTCTTC. It specifies CASSTRDRAHEQFF. This chain uses TRBV19 with TRBJ2-1, with TRBD1 matching 9 bases. Looked up from germline, CDR1 is LNHDA and CDR2 is SQIVND (reference sequence). J gave up 8 bases and V 4 bases, and 6 bases lay outside the gene matches. The CDR3 sequence is 14 residues long.

In its sample, this clonotype was seen many times. The chain uses TRBV27 and TRBJ1-5; 10 nucleotides align to TRBD1. The germline V gene encodes CDR1 MNHEY and CDR2 SMNVEV (reference sequence). V lost 4 bases to trimming and J lost 0 bases; unmatched junction nucleotides: 12. The CDR3 runs 19 residues. The DNA for the CDR3 is TGTGCCAGCAGTTCCTACCGGGACAGGGGAGGGCATAGCAATCAGCCCCAGCATTTT. The encoded protein is CASSSYRDRGGHSNQPQHF.

This clonotype occurred many times. The rearrangement links TRBV2 to TRBJ2-3; a weak D match, TRBD2 (6 bases). The V end lost 7 bases, the J end lost 1 base, and 15 bases lay between the germline ends. In germline, CDR1 is SNHLY, CDR2 FYNNEI. CDR3 length: 15 amino acids. CDR3 protein: CASTEEGRGTDTQYF. DNA for the CDR3: TGTGCCAGCACCGAGGAGGGACGAGGCACAGATACGCAGTATTTT.

Turning to this clonotype: A much larger clone lies one base from this, so it may be a read error. The rearrangement uses TRBV12-3 or TRBV12-4 and TRBJ1-5; 10 bases align to TRBD1. V lost 4 bases to trimming and J lost 0 bases; unmatched junction nucleotides: 6. This CDR3 has 17 amino acids. The CDR3 is CASSSGTGDNSNQPQHF. In DNA, the CDR3 is TGTGCCAGCAGTTCCGGGACAGGGGATAATAGCAATCAGCCCCAGCATTTT.

The sample holds a few counts of this clonotype. V gene TRBV28 combines with J gene TRBJ2-7; D may correspond to TRBD1 or TRBD2 (5 bases each). Trimming shortened V by 9 bases and J by 5 bases, and 17 bases separated the two germline ends. The CDR3 runs to 13 residues. Germline CDR1 and CDR2: MDHEN and SYDVKM. The CDR3 sequence: CASFSGARDEQYF. CDR3 DNA sequence: TGTGCCAGTTTCTCCGGGGCCCGGGACGAGCAGTACTTC.

The V gene is TRBV27, the J gene TRBJ2-7; no reliable D call. Germline CDR1 MNHEY, CDR2 SMNVEV (reference sequence). V was trimmed by 8 bases and J by 2 bases, leaving 13 bases between them. The CDR3 spans 13 residues. The CDR3 is CASGEAGAYEQYF. In DNA, the CDR3 is TGTGCCAGCGGAGAGGCCGGTGCCTACGAGCAGTACTTC.

Of note for this clonotype: A single base separates this from a much larger clone, so it may be a read error. This sequence joins TRBV30 and TRBJ1-1; 8 nucleotides agree with TRBD1. The CDR3 is 14 amino acids. Germline V CDR1 and CDR2: GTSNPN, SVGIG (reference sequence). CDR3: CAWRGTGRNTEALF. The CDR3 nucleotides read TGTGCCTGGAGGGGGACAGGTCGGAACACTGAAGCTCTCTTT.

In its sample, this clonotype was seen many times. The gene calls are TRBV19 and TRBJ2-3, with 9 bases identical to TRBD1. Germline CDR1 reads LNHDA; CDR2 reads SQIVND (reference sequence). The CDR3 is 14 residues long. V lost 10 bases, J lost 9 bases, and 14 bases stayed unmatched. Written as DNA, the CDR3 is TGTGCCACCGCGGGACAGGGAAATCGCGCAACGCAGTATTTT. This gives the protein CATAGQGNRATQYF.

At least ten counts were recorded for this clonotype. The V call is TRBV4-2, the J call TRBJ2-7, with 10 bases matching TRBD2. Germline values: CDR1 LGHNA, CDR2 YNFKEQ. This CDR3 spans 16 amino acids. V was clipped by 2 bases and J by 0 bases; unmatched bases: 4. CDR3 in amino acids: CASSQRTSGTSYEQYF. The CDR3 nucleotides are TGTGCCAGCAGCCAACGGACTAGCGGAACCTCCTACGAGCAGTACTTC.

In its sample, this clonotype was seen a few times. J is TRBJ1-5 and V is TRBV20-1, with D perhaps matching TRBD1 (6 bases). Trimming stripped 6 bases from V and 1 base from J, with 10 bases between. This CDR3 has 13 residues. CDR1 is DFQATT, CDR2 SNEGSKA, per germline (reference sequence). The CDR3 protein is CSAFGQSNQPQHF. The CDR3 bases are TGCAGTGCCTTTGGACAGAGCAATCAGCCCCAGCATTTT.

The chain has TRBV3-1 and TRBJ2-7, with D hard to call. The CDR3 contains 13 residues. Germline V gene data show CDR1 as LGHDT and CDR2 as YNNKEL (reference sequence). Trimming pared 4 bases from V and 6 bases from J, leaving 13 bases between. The CDR3 region is CASSPAIAAEQYF. The CDR3 coding sequence is TGTGCCAGCAGCCCCGCCATAGCCGCCGAGCAGTACTTC.

The chain has TRBV6-1 and TRBJ2-1; the match to TRBD1 covers 7 bases. The V and J ends lost 6 bases and 4 bases, in that order; junction bases with no gene match: 6. The CDR3 spans 14 residues. CDR1 is MNHNS, CDR2 SASEGT, per germline. CDR3 region: CASRTSTGYNEQFF. For the CDR3, the DNA is TGTGCCAGCAGAACTTCGACAGGGTACAATGAGCAGTTCTTC.

This clonotype was seen many times. This sequence joins TRBV5-1 and TRBJ2-3; D not certain. V gave up 5 bases and J gave up 5 bases, with 12 bases separating them. The CDR3 extends over 13 amino acids. Germline V gene sequence: CDR1 SGHRS, CDR2 YFSETQ. CDR3 coding DNA: TGCGCCAGCAGTTCATCGGTGCAAGATACGCAGTATTTT. It encodes CASSSSVQDTQYF.

This clonotype was picked up many times. The chain uses TRBV20-1 and TRBJ2-7; 9 nucleotides line up with TRBD1. This CDR3 is built from 15 residues. Trimming at V came to 6 bases and at J to 2 bases, leaving 11 bases not matched to a gene. The V gene's germline CDR1 is DFQATT and CDR2 SNEGSKA (reference sequence). The CDR3 sequence is CSARFGGTGTYEQYF. The CDR3 DNA reads TGCAGTGCCCGCTTCGGCGGGACAGGGACCTACGAGCAGTACTTC.

The sample holds a few counts of this clonotype. The chain combines TRBV9 with TRBJ2-3; D is ambiguous. The CDR3 is 14 residues long. The germline V gene has CDR1 SGDLS and CDR2 YYNGEE. V lost 1 base and J 2 bases, leaving 8 bases between the germline ends. The CDR3 DNA sequence: TGTGCCAGCAGCGTAAGGTCTATCACAGATACGCAGTATTTT. Its protein is CASSVRSITDTQYF.

This clonotype appeared many times. The V gene is TRBV28, the J gene TRBJ2-7; TRBD2 aligns across 9 bases. CDR1 MDHEN and CDR2 SYDVKM come from the germline V gene. CDR3 length: 16 residues. With 1 base clipped from V and 4 bases from J, the junction kept 8 bases outside the gene matches. The CDR3 here is CASSLSALAGTYEQYF. Written as DNA, the CDR3 is TGTGCCAGCAGTTTATCCGCTCTAGCGGGAACGTACGAGCAGTACTTC.

V gene TRBV20-1 combines with J gene TRBJ2-4; 8 bases line up with TRBD2. V shed 0 bases, J shed 5 bases, and the junction held 12 bases outside the gene matches. The length of the CDR3 is 17 residues. Germline V gene lookup returns CDR1 DFQATT and CDR2 SNEGSKA (reference sequence). The CDR3 DNA follows: TGCAGTGCTAGAGATTGGAGGAGAGCGGGAGACCAAAACATTCAGTACTTC. It is translated as CSARDWRRAGDQNIQYF.

This clonotype occurred once. V usage is TRBV20-1 and J usage is TRBJ2-7; 10 bases line up with TRBD2. V shed 0 bases, J shed 3 bases, and the junction held 11 bases outside the gene matches. The CDR3 extends over 17 amino acids. The V gene's germline CDR1 is DFQATT and CDR2 SNEGSKA (reference sequence). The CDR3 here is CSARDLGGAGGGYEQYF. CDR3 coding DNA: TGCAGTGCTAGAGATCTCGGAGGAGCGGGAGGGGGCTACGAGCAGTACTTC.

This clonotype was detected a few times. As the CDR3 is not closed by the conserved phenylalanine or tryptophan, this likely results from a read error. This chain uses TRBV28 with TRBJ1-2; 7 positions agree with TRBD1. Germline V lookup: CDR1 MDHEN, CDR2 SYDVKM. CDR3 length: 14 residues. V shed 6 bases and J 2 bases; nucleotides not matched to a gene: 6. This CDR3 reads CASRDEQGNYGYTL. In DNA form, the CDR3 reads TGTGCCAGCAGGGACGAACAGGGGAACTATGGCTACACCCTC.